The clone carrying this TCR beta chain was seen ten or more times. The data originate from a study of tumor-infiltrating lymphocytes in oesophageal squamous cell carcinoma. From the PCR reads, TCRdb called clonotypes with MiXCR, one entry per CDR3 protein. The sample lists about 20,000 distinct CDR3 sequences, around two fifths occurring once. This CDR3 comprises 15 residues. V lost 4 bases to trimming and J lost 6 bases; unmatched junction nucleotides: 11. Germline lookup yields CDR1 SEHNR and CDR2 FQNEAQ (reference sequence). This chain links TRBV7-9 with TRBJ1-1, with 7 bases aligning to TRBD1. This TCR came from a female donor with esophageal squamous cell carcinoma. Sample: normal esophageal tissue next to the tumor. The CDR3: CASSSGLTGIAEAFF. As DNA, the CDR3 is TGTGCCAGCAGCTCGGGATTGACAGGGATAGCTGAAGCTTTCTTT.